This entry lists 19 T cell receptor beta chains sequenced from one sample in a study of shared clonotypes between healthy human individuals (dated by TCRdb to 2020 to 2021). CD8 naive samples consisted of CD45RO-negative cells that were positively selected for CCR7, yielding a CD45RA+CCR7+ population without TemRA cells. Receptor amplification or capture employed the immunoSEQ multiplex PCR assay. Drawn from immuneACCESS, this table holds only the in-frame rearrangements with V and J called that TCRdb kept. Clones are partly lost; checked studies trace under half to an unresolved V gene and leave the rest unexplained. In all, the sample holds about 2.1 million clones, and about 92% of those were seen once. Together, the top ten hold approximately 1.7% of the sample. The sequencing input was naive CD8+ T cells from PBMCs. In light of the paper, this sample's cell subset or site label describes: CD45RA+CCR7+. Receptor source: a man aged 18 to 29 in good health. Some clones in this sample may be carry-over from other donors' samples.

The chain's CDR3 is CATMTGVEQYF. CDR3 in DNA: TGTGCCACCATGACAGGGGTCGAGCAGTACTTC. V usage is TRBV7-9 and J usage is TRBJ2-7, with TRBD1 identical over 8 bases. The junction had 5 bases not matched to a gene; V was cut back by 10 bases and J by 6 bases. The germline V gene has CDR1 SEHNR and CDR2 FQNEAQ (reference sequence). The CDR3 totals 11 residues.

This clone was recorded a few times. The chain carries TRBV27 and TRBJ1-1; 7 bases agree with TRBD1. Trimming removed 6 bases from V and 0 bases from J; junction bases left unmatched: 1. The CDR3 consists of 13 residues. The germline V gene encodes CDR1 MNHEY and CDR2 SMNVEV (reference sequence). This CDR3 reads CASRGQLNTEAFF. The CDR3 DNA is TGTGCCAGCAGGGGACAGCTGAACACTGAAGCTTTCTTT.

This clone was recorded once. The chain recombines TRBV21-1 with TRBJ1-2; TRBD1 is taken as the D call from the table, unchecked against the DNA. TRBV21-1 is termed a pseudogene. CDR3 length equals 19 residues. The CDR3 is CASSRGQIKGTEANYGYTF. CDR3 nucleotides: TGTGCCAGCAGCAGAGGACAAATCAAAGGGACAGAAGCAAACTATGGCTACACCTTC.

The gene calls are TRBV28 and TRBJ1-2; D not certain. The V end was cut by 1 base, the J end by 4 bases, with 4 bases between. Germline V CDR1 and CDR2: MDHEN, SYDVKM. The CDR3 totals 12 residues. The DNA for the CDR3 is TGTGCCAGCAGTTTATCGAGCTATGGCTACACCTTC. Translated, it gives CASSLSSYGYTF.

The CDR3 here is CAIRGILGDTEAFF. The CDR3 DNA reads as TGTGCCATCAGGGGTATTTTGGGGGACACTGAAGCTTTCTTT. V is TRBV10-3 and J is TRBJ1-1, with D possibly matching TRBD1 (5 bases). CDR1 ENHRY and CDR2 SYGVKD come from the germline V gene. The CDR3 runs to 14 residues. V lost 6 bases to trimming and J lost 3 bases, with 14 bases between them.

The chain joins TRBV2 to TRBJ2-7, with D possibly being TRBD2 (5 bases). Germline V CDR1 and CDR2: SNHLY, FYNNEI. CDR3 length: 14 residues. The V end was cut by 3 bases, the J end by 6 bases, with 15 bases between. The CDR3 DNA reads TGTGCCAGCAGTGATGCTAGCCCAGACGGCGAGCAGTACTTC. This encodes CASSDASPDGEQYF.

The chain has TRBV5-6 and TRBJ2-7; 8 bases fit TRBD1. Germline V gene sequence: CDR1 SGHDT, CDR2 YYEEEE. Unmatched junction bases numbered 9, after V lost 4 bases and J lost 3 bases. This CDR3 comprises 15 residues. CDR3 region: CASSPRRTGNYEQYF. The CDR3 bases are TGTGCCAGCAGCCCACGGAGGACAGGGAACTACGAGCAGTACTTC.

The V call is TRBV6-6, the J call TRBJ1-1, with D possibly being TRBD1 (6 bases). The CDR3 has 13 residues. V lost 10 bases, J lost 5 bases, and 17 bases lay in between. Germline V gene sequence: CDR1 MNHNY, CDR2 SVGAGI (reference sequence). This chain's CDR3 is CATGRTGKTEAFF. The DNA of the CDR3 is TGTGCCACCGGACGTACAGGGAAAACTGAAGCTTTCTTT.

About this clone: The same CDR3 also results from other DNA sequences found in this sample. The rearrangement joins TRBV4-1 to TRBJ1-1; D is ambiguous. Trimming took 0 bases from V and 3 from J, leaving 11 bases between them. CDR1 MGHRA and CDR2 YSYEKL come from the germline V gene. The CDR3 sequence is 15 residues long. CDR3 loop: CASSQEIQDYTEAFF. The CDR3 nucleotides are TGCGCCAGCAGCCAAGAAATTCAGGATTACACTGAAGCTTTCTTT.

The chain is built from TRBV6-5 and TRBJ1-5; 10 bases map to TRBD1. With V trimmed by 5 bases and J by 3 bases, 1 base remained unmatched. Germline-derived CDR1 and CDR2 are MNHEY and SVGAGI. The CDR3 totals 14 residues. The CDR3 DNA follows: TGTGCCAGCAGTGACAGGGGGCACAATCAGCCCCAGCATTTT. Amino acid sequence: CASSDRGHNQPQHF.

Of note for this clone: This sample also contains other DNA sequences that code for the same CDR3. This CDR3 reads CASSVTGAVGANVLTF. In nucleotides, the CDR3 is TGTGCCAGCAGCGTCACAGGGGCAGTCGGGGCCAACGTCCTGACTTTC. The chain employs TRBV9 and TRBJ2-6; 7 bases agree with TRBD1. The V gene's germline CDR1 is SGDLS and CDR2 YYNGEE. The trim removed 2 bases at V and 4 bases at J, leaving 6 bases unmatched. This CDR3 contains 16 residues.

V gene TRBV28 combines with J gene TRBJ2-3; D perhaps matches TRBD2 (6 bases). With 4 bases removed from V and 4 bases from J, the gap between germline ends came to 18 bases. Germline V gene sequence: CDR1 MDHEN, CDR2 SYDVKM. The CDR3 is 16 amino acids. The CDR3, as DNA: TGTGCCAGCAGTTCCCCGGCAGAGCGGGCTGCAGATACGCAGTATTTT. Translating gives CASSSPAERAADTQYF.

The chain couples TRBV10-2 to TRBJ2-1, with TRBD2 matching over 11 bases. The CDR3 length is 15 residues. Germline lookup yields CDR1 WSHSY and CDR2 SAAADI. V shed 7 bases and J 4 bases; nucleotides not matched to a gene: 6. CDR3 loop: CASIAGTSGYNEQFF. The CDR3 nucleotides read TGCGCCAGCATCGCCGGGACTAGCGGTTACAATGAGCAGTTCTTC.

V and J are TRBV2 and TRBJ2-2; D is possibly TRBD1 (6 bases). This CDR3 has 12 amino acids. Germline V CDR1 and CDR2: SNHLY, FYNNEI. Deletions cut 7 bases from V and 5 bases from J, with 8 bases between. The CDR3 DNA reads TGTGCCAGCAAAGGGGGAACCGGGGAGCTGTTTTTT. This translates into CASKGGTGELFF.

This CDR3 reads CASSPGGYNEQFF. The DNA for the CDR3 is TGTGCCAGCAGCCCGGGGGGGTACAATGAGCAGTTCTTC. V gene TRBV11-2 combines with J gene TRBJ2-1, with 8 bases matching TRBD2. V was clipped by 5 bases and J by 4 bases; unmatched bases: 1. Germline CDR1 reads SGHAT; CDR2 reads FQNNGV. This CDR3 comprises 13 residues.

V usage is TRBV6-5 and J usage is TRBJ1-5; no definite D call. CDR3 length: 12 amino acids. The V and J ends lost 2 bases and 7 bases respectively, with 6 bases between them. CDR1 is MNHEY, CDR2 SVGAGI, per germline. CDR3 residues: CASSYRQQPQHF. As DNA, the CDR3 is TGTGCCAGCAGTTACCGGCAGCAGCCCCAGCATTTT.

A word on this clone: The same CDR3 is also encoded by other DNA sequences in this sample. The chain combines TRBV28 with TRBJ1-2, with a possible D match to TRBD1 (6 bases). Trimming took off 5 bases at V and 4 bases at J, with 11 bases between the two ends. The CDR3 length is 13 residues. Germline lookup yields CDR1 MDHEN and CDR2 SYDVKM. The CDR3 DNA reads TGTGCCAGCAGTCCCCGGACAGTCTATGGCTACACCTTC. It yields the protein CASSPRTVYGYTF.

J is TRBJ1-3 and V is TRBV7-8; perhaps TRBD1 as D (6 bases). Trimming removed 4 bases at V and 5 bases at J, with 30 bases between. In germline, CDR1 is SGHVS, CDR2 FQNEAQ. There are 20 residues in the CDR3. For the CDR3, the DNA is TGTGCCAGCAGCTCGGTCCTACCCCGGACAGTCGTCGATATTAGAAACACCATATATTTT. As protein: CASSSVLPRTVVDIRNTIYF.

The V call is TRBV5-6, the J call TRBJ2-7; 8 bases agree with TRBD1. V lost 4 bases, J lost 3 bases, and 9 bases stayed unmatched. CDR1 and CDR2 from the germline V gene are SGHDT and YYEEEE. The CDR3 has 15 amino acids. CDR3 loop: CASSPGQGAFYEQYF. The CDR3 nucleotides are TGTGCCAGCAGCCCAGGGCAGGGGGCATTCTACGAGCAGTACTTC.